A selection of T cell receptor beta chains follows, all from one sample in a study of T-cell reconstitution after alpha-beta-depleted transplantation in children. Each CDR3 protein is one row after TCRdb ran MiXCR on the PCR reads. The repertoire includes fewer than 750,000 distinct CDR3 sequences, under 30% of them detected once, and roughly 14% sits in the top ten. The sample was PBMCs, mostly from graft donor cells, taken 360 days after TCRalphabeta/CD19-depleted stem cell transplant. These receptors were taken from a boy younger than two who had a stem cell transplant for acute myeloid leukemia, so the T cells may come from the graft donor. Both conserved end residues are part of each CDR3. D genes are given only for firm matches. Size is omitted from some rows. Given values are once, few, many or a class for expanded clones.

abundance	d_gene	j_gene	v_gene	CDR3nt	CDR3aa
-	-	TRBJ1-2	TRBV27	TGTGCCAGCAGTTTCGCAACAGGAAACTATGGCTACACCTTC	CASSFATGNYGYTF
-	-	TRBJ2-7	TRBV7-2	TGTGCCAGCAGCTTAGCGCCTGAGACTTCCAGGGGTTACGAGCAGTACTTC	CASSLAPETSRGYEQYF
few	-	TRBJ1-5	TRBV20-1	TGCAGTGCTATTGACAGGAGTAATCAGCCCCAGCATTTT	CSAIDRSNQPQHF
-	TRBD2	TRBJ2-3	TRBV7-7	TGTGCCGCCGGGGAGCGGGGGAAATCTGTCGATACGCAGTATTTT	CAAGERGKSVDTQYF
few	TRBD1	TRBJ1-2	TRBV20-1	TGCAGTGCTAGAGCTGTTGACAGGGGAGGGCTCCGTGGCTACACCTTC	CSARAVDRGGLRGYTF
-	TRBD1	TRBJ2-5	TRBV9	TGTGCCAGCAGCCCCCGGGACAGGGGGGAGACCCAGTACTTC	CASSPRDRGETQYF
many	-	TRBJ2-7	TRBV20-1	TGCAGTGCTAGAGAGAAATACGAGCAGTACTTC	CSAREKYEQYF
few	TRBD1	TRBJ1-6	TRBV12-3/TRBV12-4	TGTGCCAGCACAATACAGGGGCCTAATTCACCCCTCCACTTT	CASTIQGPNSPLHF
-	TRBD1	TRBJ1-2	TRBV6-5	TGTGCCAGCAGCACTTCGGACAGGTCAAGCTATGGCTACACCTTC	CASSTSDRSSYGYTF
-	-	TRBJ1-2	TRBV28	TGTGCCACCGAAACGCGGAGTGAGGGCTATGGCTACACCTTC	CATETRSEGYGYTF
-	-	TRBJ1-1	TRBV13	TGTGCCAGCAGCGCCCAGGACAGAGAGAACACTGAAGCTTTCTTT	CASSAQDRENTEAFF
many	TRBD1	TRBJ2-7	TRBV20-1	TGCAGTGCTAGAGGGGACAGGGACTACGAGCAGTACTTC	CSARGDRDYEQYF
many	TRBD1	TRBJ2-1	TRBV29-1	TGCAGCGGGACTAGGGACAGGGGGAATGAGCAGTTCTTC	CSGTRDRGNEQFF
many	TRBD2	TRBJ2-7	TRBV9	TGTGCCAGCAGCGATCTAGCGGGGCGCGAGCAGTACTTC	CASSDLAGREQYF
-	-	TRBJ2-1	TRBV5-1	TGCGCCAGCACTCCCAGGAGCTCCTACAATGAGCAGTTCTTC	CASTPRSSYNEQFF
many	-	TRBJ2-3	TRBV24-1	TGTGCCACCAGTGACCCCCCTACAGATACGCAGTATTTT	CATSDPPTDTQYF
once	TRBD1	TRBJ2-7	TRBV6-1	TGTGCCACCCGGGACAGGGGGCGTTCAGAGCAGTACTTC	CATRDRGRSEQYF
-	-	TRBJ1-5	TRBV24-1	TGTGCCACCCAACGGATGACAGAAAATCAGCCCCAGCATTTT	CATQRMTENQPQHF
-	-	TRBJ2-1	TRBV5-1	TGCGCCAGCAGCTTAACAGCCGGGGTACATGAGCAGTTCTTC	CASSLTAGVHEQFF
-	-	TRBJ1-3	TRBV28	TGTGCCAGCAGTTTATGGCAGGGCACCATATATTTT	CASSLWQGTIYF
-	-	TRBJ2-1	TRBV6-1	TGTGCCAGCAGGGAACGCGGTCTAGGGGGGTTCTACAATGAGCAGTTCTTC	CASRERGLGGFYNEQFF
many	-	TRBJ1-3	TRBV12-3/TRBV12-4	TGTGCCAGCAGTTTTGGGTGGAACACCATATATTTT	CASSFGWNTIYF
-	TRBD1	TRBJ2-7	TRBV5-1	TGCGCCAGCAGCTTGAGTTCGGGACAGGGGTCCTACGAGCAGTACTTC	CASSLSSGQGSYEQYF
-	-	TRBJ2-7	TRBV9	TGTGCCAGCAGCGGGACCGACGGTCCCTACGAGCAGTACTTC	CASSGTDGPYEQYF
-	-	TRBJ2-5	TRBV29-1	TGCAGCGTTGAAAAGGATGGGACCCCTGCCCAAGAGACCCAGTACTTC	CSVEKDGTPAQETQYF
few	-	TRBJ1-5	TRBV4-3	TGCGCCAGCAGCCAAGATTTAGGCAGGGCCTATCAGCCCCAGCATTTT	CASSQDLGRAYQPQHF
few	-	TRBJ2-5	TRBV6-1	TGTGCCACTCGCATGGGGCTTACCCCGCTACAAGAGACCCAGTACTTC	CATRMGLTPLQETQYF
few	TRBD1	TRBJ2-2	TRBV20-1	TGCAGTGCAAGTTTCGGGACAGGGTTCACCGGGGAGCTGTTTTTT	CSASFGTGFTGELFF
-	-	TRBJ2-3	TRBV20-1	TGCAGTGCCCTGGGGGGGGGCTACACAGATACGCAGTATTTT	CSALGGGYTDTQYF
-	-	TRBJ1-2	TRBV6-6	TGTGCCAGCAGTCCCGGGACACGCTACACCTTC	CASSPGTRYTF
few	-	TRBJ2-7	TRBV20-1	TGCAGTGCCACCGTCGTCAGGGGCGGCCCCTACGAGCAGTACTTC	CSATVVRGGPYEQYF
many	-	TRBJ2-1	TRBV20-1	TGCAGTGCTAGGGACCCGATAGCTGGGGGGGGCTTCAATGAGCAGTTCTTC	CSARDPIAGGGFNEQFF
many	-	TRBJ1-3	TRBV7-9	TGTGCCAGCAGCTCCCCTCCGCGATCCGGAAACACCATATATTTT	CASSSPPRSGNTIYF
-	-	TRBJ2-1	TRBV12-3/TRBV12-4	TGTGCCAGCAGTTTAGTCCGAGAGCAGTTCTTC	CASSLVREQFF
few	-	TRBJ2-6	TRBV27	TGTGCCAGCAGTTATTTTCAGGCGAGCTCTGGGGCCAACGTCCTGACTTTC	CASSYFQASSGANVLTF
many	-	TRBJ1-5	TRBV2	TGTGCCAGCAGTGATTTGTTCGGTGCTCAGCCCCAGCATTTT	CASSDLFGAQPQHF
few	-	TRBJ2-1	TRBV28	TGTGCCAGCAGTTTCCATGGACTGCCACCCAATGAGCAGTTCTTC	CASSFHGLPPNEQFF
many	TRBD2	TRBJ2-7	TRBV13	TGTGCCAGCAGCTTAGGCTGGGAGGGGACCGAGCAGTACTTC	CASSLGWEGTEQYF
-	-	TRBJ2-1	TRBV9	TGTGCCAGCAGCCGGGATTCAATTTATGAGCAGTTCTTC	CASSRDSIYEQFF
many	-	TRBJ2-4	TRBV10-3	TGTGCCATCAGTGAGCAGGGCGGGGAGGACCCTATGGCCAAAAACATTCAGTACTTC	CAISEQGGEDPMAKNIQYF
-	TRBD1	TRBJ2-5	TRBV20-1	TGCAGTGCTAAGGGTAGGGGGCTACAAGAGACCCAGTACTTC	CSAKGRGLQETQYF
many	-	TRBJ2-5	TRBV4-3	TGCGCCAGCAGCCAAGAACGACAGGCAGGACAAGAGACCCAGTACTTC	CASSQERQAGQETQYF
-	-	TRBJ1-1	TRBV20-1	TGCAGTGCTAGCTTGGGGGCTGAAGCTTTCTTT	CSASLGAEAFF
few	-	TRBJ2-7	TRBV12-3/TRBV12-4	TGTGCCAGCAGTTTCCGGAGCGAGCAGTACTTC	CASSFRSEQYF
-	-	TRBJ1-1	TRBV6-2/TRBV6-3	TGTGCCAGCAGTTACACCACCACCAACACTGAAGCTTTCTTT	CASSYTTTNTEAFF
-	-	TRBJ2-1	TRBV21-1	TGTGCCAGCAGCAAAGGGCCGACTAGCGGGGGAATTTGCAATGAGCAGTTCTTC	CASSKGPTSGGICNEQFF
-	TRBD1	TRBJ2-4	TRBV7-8	TGTGCCAGCAGCCACGGACAGGGAGGAGAAAACATTCAGTACTTC	CASSHGQGGENIQYF
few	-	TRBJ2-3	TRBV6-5	TGTGCCAGCATCGAGGCAGATACGCAGTATTTT	CASIEADTQYF
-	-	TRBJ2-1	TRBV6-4	TGTGCCAGCAGTGCCTCAGACGGGGGCCGCTCCTACAATGAGCAGTTCTTC	CASSASDGGRSYNEQFF
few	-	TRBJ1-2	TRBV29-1	TGCAGCGTTGTAACAACAGCAGACTATGGCTACACCTTC	CSVVTTADYGYTF
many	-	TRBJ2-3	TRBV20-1	TGCAGTGCCCGACCGACTGGGGTCACAGATACGCAGTATTTT	CSARPTGVTDTQYF
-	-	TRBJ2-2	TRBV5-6	TGTGGCAGCAGCTTAAGAGGCACCGGGGAGCTGTTTTTT	CGSSLRGTGELFF
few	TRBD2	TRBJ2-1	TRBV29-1	TGCAGCGTTGAACCGGGAGGAGAGCAGTTCTTC	CSVEPGGEQFF
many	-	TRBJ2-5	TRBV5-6	TGTGCCAGCAGCTTGCTTCCTTCAGAGACCCAGTACTTC	CASSLLPSETQYF
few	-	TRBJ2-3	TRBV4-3	TGCGCCAGCAGCCACACTGGGGGAACGCAGTATTTT	CASSHTGGTQYF
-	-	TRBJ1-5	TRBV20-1	TGCAGTGCTTATAAAGGACAGATTAGCAATCAGCCCCAGCATTTT	CSAYKGQISNQPQHF
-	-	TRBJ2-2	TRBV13	TGTGCCAGCAGCTTTTCCCCGACGGACACCGGGGAGCTGTTTTTT	CASSFSPTDTGELFF
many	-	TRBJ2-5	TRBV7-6	TGTGCCAGCAGCTTGTACCAAGAGACCCAGTACTTC	CASSLYQETQYF
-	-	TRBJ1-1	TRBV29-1	TGCAGCGTCATTTACAGGGCCCGACGCATGAACACTGAAGCTTTCTTT	CSVIYRARRMNTEAFF